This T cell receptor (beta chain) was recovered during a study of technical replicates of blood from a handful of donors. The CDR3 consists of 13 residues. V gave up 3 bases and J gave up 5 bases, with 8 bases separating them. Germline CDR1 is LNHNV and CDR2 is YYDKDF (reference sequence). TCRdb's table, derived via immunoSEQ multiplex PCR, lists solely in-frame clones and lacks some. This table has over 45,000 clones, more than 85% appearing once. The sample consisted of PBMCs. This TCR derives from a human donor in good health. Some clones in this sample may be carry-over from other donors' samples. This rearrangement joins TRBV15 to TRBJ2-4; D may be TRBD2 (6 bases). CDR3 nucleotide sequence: TGTGCCACCAGCAGTCCGGGGGAAAACATTCAGTACTTC. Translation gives CATSSPGENIQYF.